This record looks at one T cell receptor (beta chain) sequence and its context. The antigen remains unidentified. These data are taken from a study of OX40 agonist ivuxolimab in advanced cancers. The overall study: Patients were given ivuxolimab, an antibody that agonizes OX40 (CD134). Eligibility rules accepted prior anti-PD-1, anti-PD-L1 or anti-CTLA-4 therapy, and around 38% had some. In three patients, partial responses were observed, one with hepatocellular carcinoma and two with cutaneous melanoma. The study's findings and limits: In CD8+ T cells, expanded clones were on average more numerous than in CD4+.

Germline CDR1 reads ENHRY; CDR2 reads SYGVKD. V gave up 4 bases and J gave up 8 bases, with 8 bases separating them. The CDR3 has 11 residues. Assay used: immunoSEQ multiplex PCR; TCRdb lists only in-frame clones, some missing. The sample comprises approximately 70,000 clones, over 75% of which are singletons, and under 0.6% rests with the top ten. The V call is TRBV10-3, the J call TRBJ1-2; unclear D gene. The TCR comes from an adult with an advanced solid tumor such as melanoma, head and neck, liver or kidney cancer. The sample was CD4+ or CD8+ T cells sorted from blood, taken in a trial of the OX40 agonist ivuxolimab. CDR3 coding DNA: TGTGCCATCAGTGGAAAAGGGGGCTACACCTTC. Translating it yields CAISGKGGYTF.